Listed here are 18 T cell receptor beta chains from one sample, sequenced in a study of Graves' ophthalmopathy and Graves' hyperthyroidism. RNA transcripts yielded amplified TCR beta CDR3 regions. Scientists carried out first-round RT-PCR using HTBI primers and then a second-round multiplex PCR. A single record per CDR3 protein comes from TCRdb applying MiXCR to the multiplex PCR reads. Of hundreds of thousands of distinct CDR3 sequences in the sample, 15% were seen once. Source material: peripheral blood. The receptor set was obtained from a woman aged 18-29 years with stable Graves' hyperthyroidism.

This clonotype was seen many times. The chain links TRBV29-1 to TRBJ1-2; tentative D call: TRBD1 (6 bases). V was trimmed by 6 bases and J by 4 bases, leaving 21 bases between them. Germline values: CDR1 SQVTM, CDR2 ANQGSEA. The CDR3 extends over 15 amino acids. CDR3: CSVEAKDSLSYGYTF. CDR3 DNA sequence: TGCAGCGTGGAGGCCAAGGACAGTCTTTCCTATGGCTACACCTTC.

Comment on this clonotype: Possible read error: a much larger clone is one base away. This rearrangement joins TRBV2 to TRBJ2-7, with TRBD2 as a possible D gene (6 bases). This CDR3 is 14 amino acids long. Germline V gene lookup returns CDR1 SNHLY and CDR2 FYNNEI. Trimming left V 6 bases short and J 3 bases short, with 15 bases between. CDR3 in amino acids: CASRNRDWVYEQYF. The CDR3 region has the DNA TGTGCCAGCAGGAACCGGGACTGGGTCTACGAGCAGTACTTC.

This clonotype showed up many times. The rearrangement links TRBV12-3 or TRBV12-4 to TRBJ1-2, with 10 bases that match TRBD1. Trimming at V came to 5 bases and at J to 3 bases, leaving 3 bases not matched to a gene. This CDR3 is built from 14 residues. This CDR3 reads CASSGGTGDYGYTF. In DNA form, the CDR3 reads TGTGCCAGCAGTGGTGGGACAGGGGACTATGGCTACACCTTC.

This clonotype was counted many times. The rearrangement joins TRBV19 to TRBJ1-5; 8 positions agree with TRBD1. The CDR3 runs to 14 residues. Germline loops: CDR1 LNHDA, CDR2 SQIVND (reference sequence). J lost 1 base, V lost 9 bases, and 5 bases had no gene match. CDR3 sequence: CARATGESNQPQHF. The CDR3 DNA is TGTGCCAGGGCGACAGGGGAAAGCAATCAGCCCCAGCATTTT.

This clonotype was seen many times. The genes are TRBV20-1 and TRBJ1-5; tentative D call: TRBD1 (5 bases). Germline V gives CDR1 DFQATT, CDR2 SNEGSKA (reference sequence). Trimming removed 8 bases at V and 3 bases at J, with 11 bases between. The CDR3 consists of 12 residues. CDR3 bases: TGCAGTCGTTCGGGGCCCAATCAGCCCCAGCATTTT. Protein product: CSRSGPNQPQHF.

This clonotype came up many times. V is TRBV3-1 and J is TRBJ1-1, with a tentative D call TRBD1 (5 bases). Trimming took 8 bases from V and 1 from J, leaving 11 bases between them. Germline V CDR1 and CDR2: LGHDT, YNNKEL (reference sequence). The length of the CDR3 is 13 residues. The CDR3 spells CASAGPANTEAFF. The CDR3 coding sequence is TGTGCCAGCGCGGGGCCAGCGAACACTGAAGCTTTCTTT.

This clonotype was counted many times. V gene TRBV7-9 combines with J gene TRBJ2-4; D may be TRBD1 or TRBD2 (6 bases each). CDR1 SEHNR and CDR2 FQNEAQ come from the germline V gene (reference sequence). Trimming stripped 7 bases from V and 3 bases from J, with 19 bases between. This CDR3 has 16 residues. CDR3: CASIPRGDPFKNIQYF. CDR3 nucleotides: TGTGCCAGCATCCCAAGGGGGGACCCATTCAAAAACATTCAGTACTTC.

The rearrangement joins TRBV20-1 to TRBJ2-7, with 11 bases aligning to TRBD2. V lost 5 bases, J lost 3 bases, and 15 bases stayed unmatched. The CDR3 sequence is 17 residues long. CDR1 and CDR2 from the germline V gene are DFQATT and SNEGSKA (reference sequence). CDR3 DNA: TGCAGTGCTCTCGCTAGCGGGGGGATCTACGGGATCTACGAGCAGTACTTC. Encoded protein: CSALASGGIYGIYEQYF.

This clonotype occurred many times. The chain carries TRBV12-3 or TRBV12-4 and TRBJ1-1, with 7 bases lining up with TRBD1. Unmatched junction bases numbered 1, after V lost 2 bases and J lost 1 base. This CDR3 is built from 14 residues. This CDR3 is CASSLKGANTEAFF. In DNA, the CDR3 is TGTGCCAGCAGTTTAAAGGGGGCGAACACTGAAGCTTTCTTT.

This clonotype showed up many times. The chain recombines TRBV15 with TRBJ1-1, with a weak D call TRBD1 (5 bases). Germline CDR1 LNHNV, CDR2 YYDKDF (reference sequence). Trimming left V 0 bases short and J 1 base short, with 12 bases between. CDR3 length: 16 residues. As DNA, the CDR3 is TGTGCCACCAGCAGAGATTCGGACAACCCGAACACTGAAGCTTTCTTT. It encodes CATSRDSDNPNTEAFF.

This clonotype appeared many times. The rearrangement uses TRBV6-1 and TRBJ2-7; possible D gene TRBD1, 6 bases. The CDR3 consists of 11 residues. Trimming stripped 11 bases from V and 3 bases from J, with 11 bases between. CDR1 and CDR2 from the germline V gene are MNHNS and SASEGT. The CDR3 reads CAVAQGYEQYF. The CDR3 bases are TGTGCCGTGGCACAGGGCTACGAGCAGTACTTC.

This clonotype was recorded many times. The chain combines TRBV5-8 with TRBJ2-7, with 8 bases fitting TRBD2. Germline V gene data show CDR1 as SGHTS and CDR2 as YDEGEE. CDR3 size: 15 residues. The V gene end was trimmed by 1 base and the J gene end by 3 bases; junction bases not matched to a gene: 6. The chain's CDR3 is CASSLNSRGVYEQYF. CDR3 DNA sequence: TGTGCCAGCAGCTTGAACTCGCGGGGGGTCTACGAGCAGTACTTC. Based on the CDR3 plus reference TRBV5-8 and TRBJ2-7, the full variable domain is EAGVTQSPTHLIKTRGQQATLRCSPISGHTSVYWYQQALGLGLQFLLWYDEGEERNRGNFPPRFSGRQFPNYSSELNVNALELEDSALYLCASSLNSRGVYEQYFGPGTRLTVT.

Points on this clonotype: This clone may be a read error of a much larger clone one base away. The CDR3 carries no conserved terminal phenylalanine or tryptophan, so it likely arises from a read error. The rearrangement links TRBV6-2 or TRBV6-3 to TRBJ2-3, with a weak D call TRBD2 (6 bases). The V gene's germline CDR1 is MNHEY and CDR2 SVGEGT. V was trimmed by 5 bases and J by 8 bases, leaving 14 bases between them. The CDR3 loop spans 13 amino acids. The CDR3 DNA sequence: TGTGCCAGCAGTCTCAGTAGCGGAGCTACGCAGTATTGT. Its translation: CASSLSSGATQYC.

This clonotype was seen many times. The genes are TRBV28 and TRBJ1-1; no clear D. CDR1 is MDHEN and CDR2 is SYDVKM in the germline V gene. V was shortened by 3 bases and J by 4 bases, with 9 bases between the two germline ends. The CDR3 consists of 13 residues. DNA for the CDR3: TGTGCCAGCAGTTTCCTAGGGCCCACTGAAGCTTTCTTT. Translation gives CASSFLGPTEAFF.

This clonotype was recorded many times. The V call is TRBV4-2, the J call TRBJ1-1; the D gene is possibly TRBD1 (6 bases). Germline V gene sequence: CDR1 LGHNA, CDR2 YNFKEQ. The CDR3 has 15 amino acids. Trimming cost V 0 bases and J 5 bases, with 13 bases left between them. In DNA form, the CDR3 reads TGTGCCAGCAGCCAAGAATCAGGGGCAGGGACTGAAGCTTTCTTT. Translation: CASSQESGAGTEAFF.

The V gene is TRBV4-1, the J gene TRBJ2-7, with D possibly TRBD1 on 6 matching bases. Germline V lookup: CDR1 MGHRA, CDR2 YSYEKL. The CDR3 sequence is 15 residues long. V dropped 0 bases and J dropped 6 bases, with 15 bases sitting between them. CDR3 sequence: CASSQEPLQGTEQYF. The CDR3 DNA is TGCGCCAGCAGCCAAGAACCCCTTCAGGGGACCGAGCAGTACTTC.

In its sample, this clonotype was seen many times. The rearrangement links TRBV24-1 to TRBJ1-2, with TRBD1 matching 8 bases. V lost 2 bases and J lost 4; bases outside the gene matches: 8. The CDR3 has 16 amino acids. CDR1 is KGHDR and CDR2 is SFDVKD in the germline V gene. The CDR3 bases are TGTGCCACCAGTGATTCGGGGACAGGAGATTTCTATGGCTACACCTTC. Translated: CATSDSGTGDFYGYTF.

V usage is TRBV7-4 and J usage is TRBJ1-1, with a possible D match to TRBD1 (6 bases). There are 13 residues in the CDR3. Trimming shortened V by 7 bases and J by 6 bases, and 15 bases separated the two germline ends. Germline lookup yields CDR1 SGHVT and CDR2 SQSDAQ. CDR3 residues: CASTPQGIPEAFF. In nucleotides, the CDR3 is TGTGCCAGCACACCGCAGGGGATCCCTGAAGCTTTCTTT.